This entry lists 10 T cell receptor beta chains sequenced from one sample in a study of CD8 T cells in Susac syndrome. The RNA input was 0.5 to 1 ug, and it was reverse transcribed with random hexamers. MiXCR, applied by TCRdb to the immunoSEQ multiplex PCR reads, yields one record per CDR3 protein. The sample comprises about 210,000 distinct CDR3 sequences, 94% of which are singletons, and 0.15% rests with the top ten. Sequenced sample: CD4+ T cells from PBMCs. Every receptor here comes from a human donor with Susac syndrome.

V gene TRBV5-4 combines with J gene TRBJ2-3, with 10 nucleotides matching TRBD2. This CDR3 is 15 amino acids long. V gave up 5 bases and J gave up 2 bases; unmatched junction bases: 5. CDR1 and CDR2 from the germline V gene are SGHNT and YYREEE (reference sequence). The CDR3 loop is CASRQGLALTDTQYF. For the CDR3, the DNA is TGTGCCAGCAGACAGGGACTAGCGCTCACAGATACGCAGTATTTT.

CDR3 sequence (DNA): TGCAGTGCTAGAGATGACCGGGACAGCTTTAACTATGGCTACACCTTC. It yields the protein CSARDDRDSFNYGYTF. The V call is TRBV20-1, the J call TRBJ1-2; 7 positions agree with TRBD1. The ends lost 0 bases at V and 1 base at J; junction bases unmatched: 8. The germline V gene has CDR1 DFQATT and CDR2 SNEGSKA (reference sequence). The CDR3 length is 16 residues.

The chain links TRBV9 to TRBJ2-5; D possibly corresponds to TRBD2 (5 bases). The CDR3 spans 16 residues. Per germline, CDR1 SGDLS and CDR2 YYNGEE. V was cut by 0 bases and J by 1 base, with 13 bases left in between. The CDR3: CASSVGGRGSQETQYF. The DNA for the CDR3 is TGTGCCAGCAGCGTAGGAGGGAGAGGGTCCCAAGAGACCCAGTACTTC.

The V call is TRBV5-8, the J call TRBJ2-6; weak D call: TRBD2 (5 bases). Trimming took 0 bases from V and 0 from J, leaving 10 bases between them. The CDR3 runs 17 residues. Germline V CDR1 and CDR2: SGHTS, YDEGEE. CDR3 in amino acids: CASSLGLLSSGANVLTF. Here the CDR3 DNA reads TGTGCCAGCAGCTTGGGACTACTGAGCTCTGGGGCCAACGTCCTGACTTTC.

The chain couples TRBV12-3 or TRBV12-4 to TRBJ2-7; D possibly matches TRBD1 or TRBD2 (6 bases each). The ends were cut back, 2 bases at V and 0 bases at J, with 20 bases in the middle. The CDR3 length is 18 residues. CDR3 residues: CASSLWGKGGPNSYEQYF. The CDR3 region has the DNA TGTGCCAGCAGTTTATGGGGGAAGGGGGGCCCCAACTCCTACGAGCAGTACTTC.

This clonotype showed up just a few times. The chain has TRBV12-5 and TRBJ1-5; perhaps TRBD1 as D (5 bases). This CDR3 is built from 13 residues. Trimming removed 7 bases at V and 5 bases at J, with 12 bases between. Germline CDR1 LGHNT, CDR2 FRNRAP. CDR3 in DNA: TGTGCTAGTGCGTCTGGGGGGGATCAGCCCCAGCATTTT. As protein: CASASGGDQPQHF.

V usage is TRBV28 and J usage is TRBJ1-2, with TRBD1 as a possible D gene (6 bases). Trimming cost V 3 bases and J 4 bases, with 9 bases left between them. Germline V lookup: CDR1 MDHEN, CDR2 SYDVKM. This CDR3 spans 13 amino acids. Here the CDR3 DNA reads TGTGCCAGCAGTTTTCAGGGGACCTATGGCTACACCTTC. This encodes CASSFQGTYGYTF.

For this clonotype: A read error may produce the germline difference seen at one junction end. This chain links TRBV6-6 with TRBJ1-1; 7 nucleotides match TRBD1. The CDR3 totals 13 residues. CDR1 and CDR2 (germline): MNHNY, SVGAGI (reference sequence). The CDR3 spells CASSDSRQGKAFF. Written as DNA, the CDR3 is TGTGCCAGCAGTGACTCCCGACAGGGAAAAGCTTTCTTT.

The chain combines TRBV9 with TRBJ2-3; D might be TRBD2 (5 bases). Trimming left V 3 bases short and J 1 base short, with 15 bases between. Germline V lookup: CDR1 SGDLS, CDR2 YYNGEE. This CDR3 region has 16 residues. The CDR3 DNA sequence: TGTGCCAGCAGCGCCCTACGAGCGAGGGGCACAGATACGCAGTATTTT. Its translation is CASSALRARGTDTQYF.

V is TRBV13 and J is TRBJ2-3; no clear D gene. The CDR3 totals 13 residues. The germline V and J ends were trimmed by 5 bases and 1 base, with 7 bases remaining between them. Per the germline V gene, CDR1 is PRHDT and CDR2 is FYEKMQ (reference sequence). The CDR3 bases are TGTGCCAGCAGCCACTACGGCACAGATACGCAGTATTTT. Amino acids: CASSHYGTDTQYF.